The T cell receptor beta chain under discussion was sequenced for a study of T cell responses to AZD1222 COVID-19 vaccine. Germline lookup yields CDR1 SGHRS and CDR2 YFSETQ. After removal of 0 bases from V and 10 bases from J, the junction contained 0 bases not matched to a gene. The CDR3 totals 12 residues. Libraries were prepared by immunoSEQ multiplex PCR; TCRdb keeps only in-frame clonotypes and omits some of them. The sample lists 150,000 to 200,000 clones; 80% to 95% were seen once. Study-wide findings and caveats: Across spike, vaccine-associated CD4 TCRs were found, dominant at 160-218 and 743-854. Donors in the cohort were predominantly white British and more often female, and clonal diversity was possibly underestimated. Increased Spike-specific TCR breadth and depth were observed after two AZD1222 doses. Of the AZD1222 recipients, only 5 or 6 were seropositive at baseline.

A note on this clone: The antigen is not known.

The gene calls are TRBV5-1 and TRBJ2-1, with TRBD1 matching over 8 bases. Sequenced material: peripheral blood, taken on day 0 of AZD1222 vaccination. This sequence originates from an adult in good health. The CDR3 protein is CASSLGDREQFF. As DNA, the CDR3 is TGCGCCAGCAGCTTGGGGGACAGGGAGCAGTTCTTC.